This T cell receptor (beta chain) was sequenced in a study of Ad26.COV2.S vaccination and SARS-CoV-2 variants. Whole-study context: Donor got 5x10^10 or 1x10^11 viral particles of Ad26.COV2.S. Study-wide findings and caveats: It was reported that spike-specific CD8+ and CD4+ T cell responses were substantially broad after vaccination. Vaccinated and placebo-treated recipients had similar non-spike TCR breadth.

Germline V CDR1 and CDR2: WNHNN, SYGVQD (reference sequence). V trimming: 0 bases; J trimming: 1 base; junction bases outside the gene matches: 5. This CDR3 has 17 amino acids. Treatment indicated: around 19 received Ad26.COV2.S at low or high dose, single or two shots; roughly five received placebo; per-sample allocation not given. After the first vaccine or placebo injection, samples were drawn on day 63. The sample came from a Boston adult aged 18-55 years. TCRdb keeps only in-frame clones here, not all; method: immunoSEQ multiplex PCR. Among fewer than 900,000 clones, 89% were seen once, and the ten largest hold around 1.5%. About this clone itself: The antigen is unknown.

The chain carries TRBV10-1 and TRBJ2-5, with TRBD2 identical over 10 bases. The receptor's source is a person aged 18 to 65 who received the Ad26.COV2.S COVID-19 vaccine or a placebo. Sequenced material: peripheral blood, taken in a trial of Ad26.COV2.S vaccine versus placebo. CDR3 sequence: CASSESRLAGGQETQYF. CDR3 bases: TGCGCCAGCAGTGAGTCGAGGTTAGCGGGAGGCCAAGAGACCCAGTACTTC.